This T cell receptor beta chain was recovered during a study of blood T cell repertoires in COVID-19. As for the study in general: Spain, Italy and the United States supplied samples that represented acute and convalescent COVID-19. Sources were T cells, B-cell-depleted T cells, or PBMCs; the material itself was cDNA or gDNA.

Methods used by the authors: Estimated nucleated cell counts came from reference gene primer amplification. The method was immunoSEQ multiplex PCR; TCRdb's version includes in-frame clones alone and lacks a portion of them. V and J calls and clone size are as listed in that table; D and trimming were resolved from the DNA. The sample yields roughly 440,000 clones, about 91% seen once. CDR1 and CDR2 from the germline V gene are SNHLY and FYNNEI. Trimming took 6 bases from V and 0 from J, leaving 9 bases between them. The CDR3 runs to 13 residues. Seattle participants joined during active infection and were tracked over time.

The chain has TRBV2 and TRBJ2-7; D is undetermined. Specimen: peripheral blood. This clonotype was sampled from a woman aged 50 to 60 with COVID-19, enrolled during active disease. CDR3 loop: CASRYDISYEQYF. CDR3 DNA sequence: TGTGCCAGCAGATACGACATCTCCTACGAGCAGTACTTC.